The 11 T cell receptor beta chains listed next were all sequenced from one sample in a study of blood T cell repertoires in COVID-19. Sequencing used immunoSEQ multiplex PCR; TCRdb keeps in-frame clones, though not all of them. The table lists around 200,000 clones, 70% to 90% of them singletons. Sequenced material: PBMCs or T cells enriched from blood (not recorded which). The receptors were gathered from a woman in her twenties or thirties who had been exposed to COVID-19.

The rearrangement joins TRBV19 to TRBJ1-2; maybe TRBD1 (5 bases). V lost 4 bases, J lost 0 bases, and 15 bases lay in between. The CDR3 sequence is 16 residues long. Germline assignment: CDR1 LNHDA and CDR2 SQIVND (reference sequence). The CDR3 region is CASSTRGRASNYGYTF. Here the CDR3 DNA reads TGTGCCAGTAGTACTCGCGGCAGGGCCTCTAACTATGGCTACACCTTC.

The genes are TRBV10-3 and TRBJ2-7, with D tentatively TRBD1 (6 bases). CDR3 length: 15 amino acids. Germline loops: CDR1 ENHRY, CDR2 SYGVKD. V lost 8 bases to trimming and J lost 0 bases, with 17 bases between them. CDR3 coding DNA: TGTGCCATCCGAAGTTGGGGGACAAACTCCTACGAGCAGTACTTC. Its translation: CAIRSWGTNSYEQYF.

The chain carries TRBV9 and TRBJ2-1; 14 nucleotides line up with TRBD2. Germline values: CDR1 SGDLS, CDR2 YYNGEE. The V gene end was trimmed by 3 bases and the J gene end by 8 bases; junction bases not matched to a gene: 7. This CDR3 has 16 amino acids. For the CDR3, the DNA is TGTGCCAGCAGCGACGCCGGGACTAGCGGGGGTCATGAGCAGTTCTTC. Its translation is CASSDAGTSGGHEQFF.

This sequence joins TRBV30 and TRBJ2-7, with a tentative D call TRBD2 (5 bases). The CDR3 length is 13 residues. The germline CDR1 and CDR2 sequences are GTSNPN and SVGIG (reference sequence). Between the trimmed V and J ends, which lost 1 base and 2 bases, there was a span of 9 bases. For the CDR3, the DNA is TGTGCCTGGAGTGCCGGACTCCCCTACGAGCAGTACTTC. This sequence encodes CAWSAGLPYEQYF.

V usage is TRBV7-2 and J usage is TRBJ1-6; weak D call: TRBD1 (6 bases). With 4 bases removed from V and 3 bases from J, the gap between germline ends came to 10 bases. The germline V gene has CDR1 SGHTA and CDR2 FQGNSA. The CDR3 extends over 15 amino acids. Here the CDR3 DNA reads TGTGCCAGCAGCTCCAGGGGCCTCTATAATTCACCCCTCCACTTT. Its translation is CASSSRGLYNSPLHF.

This chain uses TRBV3-1 (or the pseudogene TRBV3-2) with TRBJ1-5; 7 bases match TRBD1. This CDR3 has 16 residues. Germline CDR1 and CDR2: LGHDT and YNNKEL (reference sequence). Trimming removed 5 bases from V and 1 base from J; junction bases left unmatched: 8. CDR3 DNA: TGTGCCAGCAGCATCGGGACAGCAACAAGCAATCAGCCCCAGCATTTT. Translated, it gives CASSIGTATSNQPQHF.

J is TRBJ1-2 and V is TRBV14; a possible D gene is TRBD1 (6 bases). V gave up 1 base and J gave up 3 bases, with 9 bases separating them. Germline V gene sequence: CDR1 SGHDN, CDR2 FVKESK. CDR3 length: 14 residues. The CDR3 DNA sequence: TGTGCCAGCAGCCAAGGGGGGCATGACTATGGCTACACCTTC. Residues: CASSQGGHDYGYTF.

The chain couples TRBV5-4 to TRBJ1-2; 8 nucleotides agree with TRBD1. CDR1 is SGHNT, CDR2 YYREEE, per germline (reference sequence). This CDR3 region has 16 residues. The ends lost 4 bases at V and 8 bases at J; junction bases unmatched: 16. The CDR3 is CASSPGGTGLSWGYTF. The CDR3 region has the DNA TGTGCCAGCAGCCCTGGCGGGACAGGATTGTCTTGGGGCTACACCTTC.

The rearrangement uses TRBV30 and TRBJ1-1; no definite D call. The CDR3 sequence is 12 residues long. Germline lookup yields CDR1 GTSNPN and CDR2 SVGIG (reference sequence). Trimming shortened V by 0 bases and J by 7 bases, and 9 bases separated the two germline ends. CDR3 residues: CAWSVLLGEAFF. DNA of the CDR3: TGTGCCTGGAGTGTACTCCTCGGTGAAGCTTTCTTT.

The genes are TRBV18 and TRBJ2-3, with D perhaps matching TRBD2 (5 bases). The CDR3 covers 13 residues. Trimming stripped 3 bases from V and 5 bases from J, with 9 bases between. The germline V gene encodes CDR1 KGHSH and CDR2 LQKENI. The CDR3 DNA is TGTGCCAGCTCACCTAGCGTGGTAGATACGCAGTATTTT. It encodes CASSPSVVDTQYF. Full variable domain (missing parts from reference TRBV18 and TRBJ2-3): NAGVMQNPRHLVRRRGQEARLRCSPMKGHSHVYWYRQLPEEGLKFMVYLQKENIIDESGMPKERFSAEFPKEGPSILRIQQVVRGDSAAYFCASSPSVVDTQYFGPGTRLTVL.

CDR3 amino acids: CASSTPGARIAFF. The CDR3 DNA reads as TGTGCCAGCAGTACGCCGGGAGCTAGGATAGCTTTCTTT. The J gene is TRBJ1-1, the V gene TRBV6-5, with D unclear. This CDR3 is built from 13 residues. CDR1 and CDR2 from the germline V gene are MNHEY and SVGAGI. The V end lost 5 bases, the J end lost 10 bases, and 17 bases lay between the germline ends.